Listed below are T cell receptor beta chains from one sample, sequenced in a study of CD8 T cells in ankylosing spondylitis. MiXCR was run by TCRdb on the 5' RACE reads, yielding one entry per CDR3 protein. The data contain 450,000 to 550,000 distinct CDR3 sequences, roughly 5% of them singletons. The sample consisted of blood, either unsorted or a sorted T cell fraction (not recorded which). The receptor set was obtained from a male donor with ankylosing spondylitis. Both conserved end residues are part of each CDR3. A D gene is named only where the DNA matches it firmly. The size of a clone is reported for some rows only, either as once, few or many, or as a class for expanded clones.

TRBD1	TRBV11-2	TRBJ2-7	many	CASSYTNRGPYEQYF	TGTGCCAGCAGTTACACTAACAGGGGACCCTACGAGCAGTACTTC
TRBD1	TRBV20-1	TRBJ2-5	many	CSASTGGYGLAEETQYF	TGCAGTGCTAGCACAGGGGGTTATGGCTTGGCCGAAGAGACCCAGTACTTC
-	TRBV20-1	TRBJ1-1	many	CSAPRQLNTEAFF	TGCAGTGCCCCGAGACAATTGAACACTGAAGCTTTCTTT
-	TRBV11-2	TRBJ1-1	many	CASSHRVNTEAFF	TGTGCCAGCAGCCACAGGGTGAACACTGAAGCTTTCTTT
-	TRBV7-3	TRBJ1-1	many	CASSPHGGVPLAEAFF	TGTGCCAGCAGCCCTCACGGGGGGGTCCCTCTTGCTGAAGCTTTCTTT
-	TRBV5-1	TRBJ1-3	-	CASSSGPPGAGNTIYF	TGCGCCAGCAGCTCGGGACCTCCTGGGGCCGGAAACACCATATATTTT
-	TRBV9	TRBJ1-1	many	CASSVGQTTEAFF	TGTGCCAGCAGCGTAGGACAGACCACTGAAGCTTTCTTT
TRBD1	TRBV5-1	TRBJ2-5	many	CASSFSGTGNQETQYF	TGCGCCAGCAGCTTTTCCGGGACAGGGAACCAAGAGACCCAGTACTTC
-	TRBV20-1	TRBJ2-3	-	CSVGRGPGDTQYF	TGCAGTGTAGGGCGGGGCCCAGGAGATACGCAGTATTTT
TRBD2	TRBV9	TRBJ2-1	many	CASSGGLAEYNEQFF	TGTGCCAGCAGCGGGGGACTAGCGGAGTACAATGAGCAGTTCTTC
-	TRBV5-1	TRBJ2-3	many	CASSLPGLGADTQYF	TGCGCCAGCAGCTTGCCGGGTCTAGGCGCAGATACGCAGTATTTT
TRBD1	TRBV5-1	TRBJ1-6	many	CASSLLPTGGDFNSPLHF	TGCGCCAGCAGCCTCTTACCCACAGGGGGCGATTTTAATTCACCCCTCCACTTT
TRBD1	TRBV7-8	TRBJ2-1	few	CASSSPGQGASNEQFF	TGTGCCAGCAGCTCACCGGGACAGGGGGCTTCCAATGAGCAGTTCTTC
-	TRBV20-1	TRBJ2-2	many	CSASDNLNTGELFF	TGCAGTGCTAGTGATAACTTGAACACCGGGGAGCTGTTTTTT
-	TRBV2	TRBJ1-1	many	CASTRAFRGTEAFF	TGTGCCAGCACCAGGGCCTTTCGGGGCACTGAAGCTTTCTTT
-	TRBV21-1	TRBJ2-2	many	CASSAQGGSGELFF	TGTGCCAGCAGCGCACAGGGTGGATCCGGGGAGCTGTTTTTT
-	TRBV10-3	TRBJ2-7	many	CAISETYEQYF	TGTGCCATCAGTGAGACCTACGAGCAGTACTTC
-	TRBV12-3/TRBV12-4	TRBJ1-2	many	CASSWGLADSYGYTF	TGTGCCAGCAGTTGGGGTTTAGCGGACTCCTATGGCTACACCTTC
-	TRBV20-1	TRBJ2-3	many	CSARDSRQGTDTQYF	TGCAGTGCTAGAGATTCAAGACAGGGCACAGATACGCAGTATTTT
-	TRBV5-1	TRBJ2-1	-	CASSLRGGRIYNEQFF	TGCGCCAGCAGCTTGAGGGGGGGGCGGATCTACAATGAGCAGTTCTTC
-	TRBV20-1	TRBJ1-5	few	CSAGREAHQPQHF	TGCAGTGCTGGTAGGGAAGCCCATCAGCCCCAGCATTTT
-	TRBV5-1	TRBJ2-6	-	CASSLLSSGANVLTF	TGCGCCAGCAGCTTGCTCAGCTCTGGGGCCAACGTCCTGACTTTC
-	TRBV28	TRBJ2-2	many	CASSLGQRTGELFF	TGTGCCAGCAGTTTGGGACAAAGGACCGGGGAGCTGTTTTTT
TRBD1	TRBV28	TRBJ2-1	many	CASSLRGHSYNEQFF	TGTGCCAGCAGTTTGAGGGGGCACTCCTACAATGAGCAGTTCTTC
TRBD2	TRBV28	TRBJ2-2	few	CASSFSPGGETGELFF	TGTGCCAGCAGTTTTTCCCCCGGGGGGGAGACCGGGGAGCTGTTTTTT
-	TRBV20-1	TRBJ2-4	many	CSASHSGLKAKNIQYF	TGCAGTGCCAGCCATTCGGGGTTGAAAGCCAAAAACATTCAGTACTTC
-	TRBV10-3	TRBJ2-3	many	CAISEDFLDTQYF	TGTGCCATCAGTGAGGACTTTCTAGATACGCAGTATTTT
-	TRBV18	TRBJ1-1	many	CASSPLDRKLF	TGTGCCAGCTCACCCTTGGACAGAAAACTCTTT
-	TRBV9	TRBJ2-1	many	CASSVVDYSYNEQFF	TGTGCCAGCAGCGTAGTGGACTACAGCTACAATGAGCAGTTCTTC
TRBD2	TRBV20-1	TRBJ2-5	many	CSASPAIAGAQETQYF	TGCAGTGCTAGTCCCGCGATAGCGGGGGCCCAAGAGACCCAGTACTTC
-	TRBV7-2	TRBJ2-1	many	CASSSIPYNEQFF	TGTGCCAGCAGCTCAATTCCCTACAATGAGCAGTTCTTC
-	TRBV5-1	TRBJ2-5	many	CASSLGQNQETQYF	TGCGCCAGCAGCTTGGGACAGAACCAAGAGACCCAGTACTTC